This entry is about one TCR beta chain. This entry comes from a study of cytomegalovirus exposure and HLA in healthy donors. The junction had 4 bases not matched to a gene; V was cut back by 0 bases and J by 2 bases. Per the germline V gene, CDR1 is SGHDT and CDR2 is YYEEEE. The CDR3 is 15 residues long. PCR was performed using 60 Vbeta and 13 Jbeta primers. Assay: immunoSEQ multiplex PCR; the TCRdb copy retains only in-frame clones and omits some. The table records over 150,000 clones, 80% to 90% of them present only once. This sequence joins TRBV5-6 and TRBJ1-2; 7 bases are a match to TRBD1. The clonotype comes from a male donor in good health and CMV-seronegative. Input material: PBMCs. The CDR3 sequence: CASSLGDSLNYGYTF. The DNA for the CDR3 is TGTGCCAGCAGCTTGGGGGACAGCCTCAACTATGGCTACACCTTC.